These 10 T cell receptor beta chains were all obtained from the same sample, sequenced in a study of regulatory T cells in long-lasting Graves disease. Combining iRepertoire HTBI primers with Arm-PCR of CDR3 regions, the authors built TCR beta libraries. TCRdb recomputed calls from the multiplex PCR reads with MiXCR, one row per CDR3 protein. The sample includes hundreds of thousands of distinct CDR3 sequences, 18% of them seen just once. Specified time point: newly diagnosed GD, antithyroid drugs for less than 3 months. PBMC-extracted RNA yielded the TCR library. Material: peripheral blood mononuclear cells (PBMCs), obtained at new diagnosis, from a patient treated with antithyroid drugs. The receptors were sampled from a female donor with Graves disease.

Details on this clonotype: A clone one base away is much larger, so this may be a read error. The chain has TRBV7-3 and TRBJ2-7; tentatively, D is TRBD2 (6 bases). V dropped 2 bases and J dropped 0 bases, with 8 bases sitting between them. There are 14 residues in the CDR3. The germline V gene encodes CDR1 SGHTA and CDR2 FQGTGA. The CDR3 coding sequence is TGTGCCAGCAGCTTATACGGGAGCTCCTACGAGCAGTACTTC. This translates into CASSLYGSSYEQYF. Looking up the rest from reference TRBV7-3 and TRBJ2-7 gives the full variable domain: GAGVSQTPSNKVTEKGKYVELRCDPISGHTALYWYRQSLGQGPEFLIYFQGTGAADDSGLPNDRFFAVRPEGSVSTLKIQRTERGDSAVYLCASSLYGSSYEQYFGPGTRLTVT.

Points on this clonotype: This likely reflects a read error, since a far larger clone is one base away. The chain couples TRBV11-3 to TRBJ2-5; 10 nucleotides align to TRBD1. Trimming at V came to 8 bases and at J to 7 bases, leaving 7 bases not matched to a gene. CDR3 size: 13 residues. Per the germline V gene, CDR1 is SGHNT and CDR2 is YENEEA. The CDR3, as DNA: TGTGCCAGCGACCGGGACAGGGGAGGGACCCAGTACTTC. Translated: CASDRDRGGTQYF.

Details on this clonotype: A junction boundary mismatches the germline segment, possibly from a read error. DNA of the CDR3: TGTGCCAGCAGCTTAGATTGGACAAACTATGGCTACGCCTTC. Protein product: CASSLDWTNYGYAF. The V gene is TRBV7-8, the J gene TRBJ1-2; maybe TRBD1 (5 bases). CDR3 size: 14 residues. From germline, CDR1 is SGHVS and CDR2 FQNEAQ.

With regard to this clonotype: A read error is possible here, since a much larger clone lies one base away. The CDR3 ends on some other residue instead of the conserved phenylalanine or tryptophan, so this is likely a read error. V usage is TRBV7-8 and J usage is TRBJ2-3; 12 nucleotides align to TRBD2. J gave up 3 bases and V 3 bases, and 10 bases lay outside the gene matches. Germline CDR1 reads SGHVS; CDR2 reads FQNEAQ. CDR3 size: 18 residues. The CDR3 sequence is CASSLPSTSGSKTDTQYC. In DNA, the CDR3 is TGTGCCAGCAGCTTGCCCTCGACTAGCGGGAGCAAGACAGATACGCAGTATTGT.

In this sample, this clonotype turned up many times. The rearrangement links TRBV6-1 to TRBJ2-1; 11 bases line up with TRBD2. Trimming at V came to 7 bases and at J to 2 bases, leaving 19 bases not matched to a gene. The germline V gene has CDR1 MNHNS and CDR2 SASEGT. The CDR3 contains 20 residues. The CDR3 reads CASTPGGLAGTKAAYNEQFF. CDR3 coding DNA: TGTGCCAGCACCCCAGGCGGACTAGCGGGCACAAAAGCGGCCTACAATGAGCAGTTCTTC.

The table lists this clonotype with many counts. This rearrangement joins TRBV11-3 to TRBJ1-5; D remains ambiguous. The germline gives CDR1 SGHNT, CDR2 YENEEA. This CDR3 has 15 amino acids. V lost 0 bases, J lost 6 bases, and 12 bases lay in between. Here the CDR3 reads CASSLDGSGGQPQHF. Here the CDR3 DNA reads TGTGCCAGCAGCTTAGATGGCTCAGGCGGTCAGCCCCAGCATTTT.

This clonotype was recorded many times. The chain is built from TRBV28 and TRBJ2-1, with 9 bases aligning to TRBD2. This CDR3 comprises 17 residues. Losses at the gene ends were 4 bases for V and 0 bases for J; bases not matched to a gene: 7. Germline V gives CDR1 MDHEN, CDR2 SYDVKM. The CDR3 DNA reads as TGTGCCAGCAGTTCTCTAGCGGGGACTAGCTCCTACAATGAGCAGTTCTTC. Its protein product is CASSSLAGTSSYNEQFF.

The J gene is TRBJ2-6, the V gene TRBV24-1, with 8 bases fitting TRBD1. Germline-derived CDR1 and CDR2 are KGHDR and SFDVKD. J was trimmed by 2 bases and V by 7 bases; bases with no gene match: 3. CDR3 length: 15 amino acids. CDR3 loop: CATSHRGAGANVLTF. The CDR3 DNA is TGTGCCACCAGCCACAGGGGGGCTGGGGCCAACGTCCTGACTTTC.

There are many counts of this clonotype. V is TRBV20-1 and J is TRBJ1-5, with 8 positions matching TRBD1. The junction had 3 bases not matched to a gene; V was cut back by 3 bases and J by 2 bases. CDR3 length: 14 residues. Germline CDR1 is DFQATT and CDR2 is SNEGSKA (reference sequence). Here the CDR3 reads CSASEDRGNQPQHF. In nucleotides, the CDR3 is TGCAGTGCTAGTGAGGACAGGGGCAATCAGCCCCAGCATTTT.

This clonotype was detected ten times or more. V usage is TRBV6-1 and J usage is TRBJ2-4; 9 bases map to TRBD2. V gave up 5 bases and J gave up 0 bases; unmatched junction bases: 2. The CDR3 spans 15 residues. From germline, CDR1 is MNHNS and CDR2 SASEGT. The CDR3 coding sequence is TGTGCCAGCAGTAAACTAGCGGGAGCCAAAAACATTCAGTACTTC. It is translated as CASSKLAGAKNIQYF.